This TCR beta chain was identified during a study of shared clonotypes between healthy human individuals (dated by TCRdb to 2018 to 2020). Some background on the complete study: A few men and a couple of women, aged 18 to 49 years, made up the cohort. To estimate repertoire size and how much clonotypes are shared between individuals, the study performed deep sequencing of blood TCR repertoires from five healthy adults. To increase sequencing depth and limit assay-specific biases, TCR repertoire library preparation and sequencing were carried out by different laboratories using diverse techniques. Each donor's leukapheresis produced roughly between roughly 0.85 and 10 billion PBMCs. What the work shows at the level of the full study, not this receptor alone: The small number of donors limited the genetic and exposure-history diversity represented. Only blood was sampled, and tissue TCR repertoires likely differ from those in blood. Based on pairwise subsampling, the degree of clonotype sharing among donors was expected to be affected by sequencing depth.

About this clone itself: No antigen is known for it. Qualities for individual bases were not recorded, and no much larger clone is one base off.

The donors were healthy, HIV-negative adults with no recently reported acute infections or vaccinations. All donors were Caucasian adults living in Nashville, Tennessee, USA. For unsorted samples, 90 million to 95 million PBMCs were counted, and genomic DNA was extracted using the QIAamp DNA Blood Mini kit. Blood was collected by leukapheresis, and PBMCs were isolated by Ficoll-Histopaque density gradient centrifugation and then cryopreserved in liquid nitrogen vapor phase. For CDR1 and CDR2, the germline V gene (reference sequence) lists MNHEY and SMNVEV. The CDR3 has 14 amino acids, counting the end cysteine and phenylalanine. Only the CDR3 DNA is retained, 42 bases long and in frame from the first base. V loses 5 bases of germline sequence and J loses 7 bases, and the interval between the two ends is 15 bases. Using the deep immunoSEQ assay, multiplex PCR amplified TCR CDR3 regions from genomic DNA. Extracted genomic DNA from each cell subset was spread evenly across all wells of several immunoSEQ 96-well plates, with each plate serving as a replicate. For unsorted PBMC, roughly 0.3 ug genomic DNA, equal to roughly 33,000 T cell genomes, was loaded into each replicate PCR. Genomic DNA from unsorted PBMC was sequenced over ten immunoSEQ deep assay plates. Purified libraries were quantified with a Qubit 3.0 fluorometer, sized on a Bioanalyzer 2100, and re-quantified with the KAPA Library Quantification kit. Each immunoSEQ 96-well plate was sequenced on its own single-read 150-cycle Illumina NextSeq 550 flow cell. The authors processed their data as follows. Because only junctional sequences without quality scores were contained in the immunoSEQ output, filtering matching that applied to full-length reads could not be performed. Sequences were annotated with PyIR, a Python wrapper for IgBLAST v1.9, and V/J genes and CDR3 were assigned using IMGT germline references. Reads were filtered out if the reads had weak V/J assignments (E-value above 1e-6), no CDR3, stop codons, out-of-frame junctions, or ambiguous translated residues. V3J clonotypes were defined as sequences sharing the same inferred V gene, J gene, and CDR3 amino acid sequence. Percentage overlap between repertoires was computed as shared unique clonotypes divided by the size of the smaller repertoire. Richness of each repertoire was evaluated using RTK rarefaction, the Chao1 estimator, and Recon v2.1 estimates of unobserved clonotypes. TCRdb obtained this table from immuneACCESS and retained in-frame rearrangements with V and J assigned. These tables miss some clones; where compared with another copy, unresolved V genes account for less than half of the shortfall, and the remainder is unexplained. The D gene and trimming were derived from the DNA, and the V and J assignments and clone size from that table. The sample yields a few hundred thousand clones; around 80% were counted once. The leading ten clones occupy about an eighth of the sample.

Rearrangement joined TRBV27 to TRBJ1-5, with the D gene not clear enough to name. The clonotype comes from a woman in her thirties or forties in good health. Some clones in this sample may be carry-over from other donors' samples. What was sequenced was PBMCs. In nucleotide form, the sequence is TGTGCCAGCAGTCCGGCCCATTCGGGACAGCCCCAGCATTTT. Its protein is CASSPAHSGQPQHF.